This TCR beta chain was profiled in a study of T cell responses to AZD1222 COVID-19 vaccine (dated by TCRdb to about 2021). At the level of the whole study: TCR sequencing covered approximately 230 trial participants: 200 to 210 given two doses of AZD1222 and 26 given two doses of MenACWY control vaccine. Trial participants were enrolled into age subgroups of 18-55, 56-69 and 70-plus years, which contained approximately 150, 30 and 60 TCR-sequenced participants, respectively.

Study-wide findings and limitations: Participants were mostly white British and included more females than males, and it was suggested by the authors that clonal diversity may have been underestimated. Because no samples from the day 14 peak response were available, repertoires could be characterized only after the peak T cell response. Reportedly, almost half of the unique spike-specific TCRs recognized epitopes lying outside the regions that are mutated in the B.1.351 and B.1.1.7 variants. Vaccine-associated CD4 TCRs spanned the whole spike protein, with dominant responses in regions 160-218 and 743-854. Spike-specific TCR breadth and depth rose significantly after two AZD1222 doses compared with day 0 and with MenACWY recipients. The 56-69-year group was small, and its depth increase did not reach significance, likely because of low power. Conclusions about previously exposed vaccinees are limited because only six or seven AZD1222 recipients were SARS-CoV-2 seropositive at baseline.

The CDR3 regions of human TCRbeta chains were subjected to immunosequencing. The paper's data handling went like this. TCRs in the repertoires were matched against a reference library of SARS-CoV-2-specific TCRs that had been generated with the MIRA antigen-specificity platform. Breadth meant the fraction of unique TCRs that were SARS-CoV-2-associated, whereas depth meant the fraction of total T cells that were SARS-CoV-2-associated. Using the MIRA data, each spike-specific TCR was assigned both to the spike region to which the TCR was reactive and to a CD4 or CD8 class. Log10-transformed breadth and depth values were compared by one-way ANOVA with Sidak's multiple comparisons tests. TCRdb carries this immuneACCESS record with in-frame sequences only. Its versions omit some clonotypes, under half of them owing to an unresolved V gene in the studies checked, with the rest unexplained. That table is the source of V, J and clone size, and D and trimming were worked out from the DNA. In this sample the table shows around 160,000 clones, just over 90% of which occur a single time. Around 0.98% of the sample is held by the ten biggest clonotypes.

The CDR3 contains 14 residues, cysteine and phenylalanine counted. CDR3 DNA only is kept here, 42 bases in frame from base 1. Based on the germline V gene, the CDR1 and CDR2 sequences are MGHDK and SYGVNS. V and J are trimmed by 5 bases and 9 bases, and the gene matches miss 6 bases of the junction. The sample's time point, from its label and the paper: about 28 days (+/-7) after the second vaccine dose. AZD1222 recipients whose second dose came at about 4 weeks and those whose second dose came at about 12 weeks were combined into one group, since spike-specific TCR depth and breadth did not differ between the two schedules. The vaccinee samples were drawn from two UK trials, COV001 and COV002, one of which was a single-blind randomized controlled phase 2/3 trial testing AZD1222 (ChAdOx1 nCoV-19) in healthy adults. For TCRbeta chain sequencing, PBMC samples from trial participants were taken at day 0 and at day 28 after the second dose.

For this clone: The antigen it binds to is not known. No base quality values were provided; no much bigger clone lies one nucleotide off.

The source material was peripheral blood, sampled 28 days after the second AZD1222 dose. This receptor chain uses TRBV25-1 and TRBJ1-6; TRBD1 matches 8 bases in the middle. The sequence was obtained from an adult who received the AZD1222 COVID-19 vaccine. In nucleotide form, the sequence is TGTGCCAGCAGTTCCCAGGGGGCTGGTTCACCCCTCCACTTT. Translated, this gives CASSSQGAGSPLHF.